This TCR beta chain comes out of a study of blood T cells in healthy people across ages. Whole-study results and caveats: No one knew whether donors had CMV, which possibly confounded expanded clonotype changes.

Next came a second PCR, run for about 7 to 11 cycles, which used a sample-barcoded 5' primer along with a J-beta primer mix. TCRdb re-called the 5' RACE reads through MiXCR, storing one row per CDR3 protein. Here the sample spans hundreds of thousands of distinct CDR3 sequences, around three fifths being singletons. CDR1 and CDR2 (germline): SGHVS, FQNEAQ. The CDR3 extends over 13 amino acids. V was shortened by 1 base and J by 8 bases, with 11 bases between the two germline ends. On this clonotype itself: Its antigen is not identified.

The chain joins TRBV7-8 to TRBJ1-1; unclear D gene. The TCR was taken from a man in his fifties or sixties in good health. Sequenced sample: blood. The CDR3 DNA reads TGTGCCAGCAGCTTAGGGTGGGCCCCCGAAGCTTTCTTT. This sequence encodes CASSLGWAPEAFF.